Included here is one T cell receptor beta chain sequence, with context. Antigen specificity is unknown. This sample is part of a study of cytomegalovirus exposure and HLA in healthy donors. Overall study findings and caveats: Over 150 TCR beta chains were listed as cytomegalovirus-associated. With further analysis later on, most CMV-associated TCR beta chains appeared HLA-restricted.

Primers: 60 Vbeta forward and 13 Jbeta reverse. Some clones are missing from TCRdb's copy, which holds only in-frame ones; the method was immunoSEQ multiplex PCR. The data show roughly 120,000 clones, roughly 88% seen once. Germline assignment: CDR1 SGDLS and CDR2 YYNGEE. V lost 3 bases, J lost 4 bases, and 15 bases stayed unmatched. The CDR3 sequence is 17 residues long. This sequence joins TRBV9 and TRBJ1-2; 7 nucleotides align to TRBD1. This TCR came from a woman between 18 and 29 years old in good health and CMV-seropositive. Sequencing used PBMCs. The DNA of the CDR3 is TGTGCCAGCAGCGCAAGAACGGGACAGTATCTTAGCTATGGCTACACCTTC. It is translated as CASSARTGQYLSYGYTF. Complete variable domain (other parts from reference TRBV9 and TRBJ1-2): DSGVTQTPKHLITATGQRVTLRCSPRSGDLSVYWYQQSLDQGLQFLIQYYNGEERAKGNILERFSAQQFPDLHSELNLSSLELGDSALYFCASSARTGQYLSYGYTFGSGTRLTVV.